The 17 T cell receptor beta chains below come from one sample, sequenced in a study of breast tumors, draining lymph nodes, adjacent tissues. Samples came from axillary lymph nodes draining the breast cancer. TCRdb re-derived calls from the multiplex PCR reads in MiXCR, one entry per CDR3 protein. The sample contains about 150,000 distinct CDR3 sequences, 32% of which appear only once. Sequenced: axillary lymph node tissue. These TCRs come from a female donor with breast cancer. Some clones in this sample may be carry-over from other donors' samples.

The chain carries TRBV5-8 and TRBJ1-2, with TRBD1 identical over 9 bases. Trimming removed 4 bases from V and 10 bases from J; junction bases left unmatched: 5. Germline-derived CDR1 and CDR2 are SGHTS and YDEGEE. The CDR3 is 12 amino acids. CDR3 protein: CASSPWTGAYTF. The CDR3 nucleotides read TGTGCCAGCAGCCCATGGACAGGGGCCTACACCTTC.

This clonotype was observed many times. An end of the junction differs from the germline gene, which may be a read error. The J gene is TRBJ2-5, the V gene TRBV2; the match to TRBD1 covers 8 bases. From germline, CDR1 is SNHLY and CDR2 FYNNEI. This CDR3 is 14 amino acids long. The DNA of the CDR3 is TGTGCCAGCAGCGGACAGGGATTCCAAGAGGCCCAGTACTTC. It encodes CASSGQGFQEAQYF.

This sequence joins TRBV20-1 and TRBJ2-7; D gene unclear. Germline values: CDR1 DFQATT, CDR2 SNEGSKA (reference sequence). The CDR3 loop spans 12 amino acids. Deletions cut 5 bases from V and 6 bases from J, with 14 bases between. This CDR3 reads CSAVSGSSEQYF. CDR3 DNA sequence: TGCAGTGCTGTCTCCGGATCGAGCGAGCAGTACTTC.

This chain connects TRBV5-5 to TRBJ2-7, with 10 positions matching TRBD1. This CDR3 has 14 amino acids. V dropped 3 bases and J dropped 2; count of bases not matched to a gene: 2. Germline V lookup: CDR1 SGHKS, CDR2 YYEKEE (reference sequence). DNA of the CDR3: TGTGCCAGCAGCTCGACAGGGGGCCCCTACGAGCAGTACGTC. The encoded protein is CASSSTGGPYEQYV.

V usage is TRBV6-6 and J usage is TRBJ1-2, with TRBD1 matching over 7 bases. The CDR3 is 14 amino acids. Trimming took 5 bases from V and 8 from J; bases not matched to a gene: 11. CDR1 MNHNY and CDR2 SVGAGI come from the germline V gene (reference sequence). CDR3 amino acids: CASSHGQEGVGYTF. CDR3 coding DNA: TGTGCCAGCAGTCACGGACAGGAGGGGGTCGGCTACACCTTC.

This CDR3 reads CASRTGLNQPQHF. DNA of the CDR3: TGTGCCAGCCGGACAGGCCTCAATCAGCCCCAGCATTTT. The chain combines TRBV6-2 or TRBV6-3 with TRBJ1-5; TRBD1 aligns across 7 bases. Germline V gene lookup returns CDR1 MNHEY and CDR2 SVGEGT. The CDR3 consists of 13 residues. V shed 8 bases, J shed 3 bases, and the junction held 4 bases outside the gene matches.

This sequence joins TRBV25-1 and TRBJ2-7, with 9 nucleotides matching TRBD1. The CDR3 extends over 16 amino acids. Germline CDR1 is MGHDK and CDR2 is SYGVNS. CDR3 DNA sequence: TGTGCTGACGGTGGGACAGGGATGGGGAGCTCCTACGAGCAGTACTTC. Amino acids: CADGGTGMGSSYEQYF.

In the case of this clonotype: A single base separates this from a much larger clone, so it may be a read error. The conserved phenylalanine or tryptophan normally closing the CDR3 is absent here, so this likely arose from a read error. The V gene is TRBV6-5, the J gene TRBJ2-3; no firm D call. The CDR3 sequence is 15 residues long. CDR1 and CDR2 from the germline V gene are MNHEY and SVGAGI. V lost 5 bases and J 3 bases, leaving 15 bases between the germline ends. The CDR3 coding sequence is TGTGCCAGCAGTCCGAACAACAGAGTGACAGATACGCAGTATCTT. This codes for CASSPNNRVTDTQYL.

This clonotype was detected once. One end of the junction fails to match germline, which may point to a read error. The chain joins TRBV7-2 to TRBJ1-6; the match to TRBD1 covers 8 bases. Looked up from germline, CDR1 is SGHTA and CDR2 is FQGNSA. This CDR3 is built from 13 residues. CDR3 sequence reads: CVSSSDRASPLHF. The CDR3 DNA reads TGTGTCAGCAGTTCGGACAGGGCTTCACCCCTCCACTTT. Full variable domain (rest looked up from reference TRBV7-2 and TRBJ1-6): GAGVSQSPSNKVTEKGKDVELRCDPISGHTALYWYRQSLGQGLEFLIYFQGNSAPDKSGLPSDRFSAERTGGSVSTLTIQRTQQEDSAVYLCVSSSDRASPLHFGNGTRLTVT.

The rearrangement links TRBV29-1 to TRBJ1-2, with D hard to call. This CDR3 spans 11 amino acids. V gave up 3 bases and J gave up 11 bases, with 13 bases separating them. The germline gives CDR1 SQVTM, CDR2 ANQGSEA. In DNA form, the CDR3 reads TGCAGCGTTGAGGGTGAGAGGTGTTACACCTTC. It encodes CSVEGERCYTF.

This clonotype was recorded at least ten times. J is TRBJ1-6 and V is TRBV6-1; the D is unclear. V was shortened by 10 bases and J by 7 bases, with 14 bases between the two germline ends. The V gene's germline CDR1 is MNHNS and CDR2 SASEGT. The CDR3 consists of 13 residues. As DNA, the CDR3 is TGTGCCACCCGGTACGCGATGAATTCACCCCTCCACTTT. It yields the protein CATRYAMNSPLHF.

In its sample, this clonotype was seen many times. The genes are TRBV28 and TRBJ1-6; 9 positions match TRBD1. J gave up 8 bases and V 6 bases, and 2 bases lay outside the gene matches. Looked up from germline, CDR1 is MDHEN and CDR2 is SYDVKM. The CDR3 loop spans 13 amino acids. CDR3 nucleotide sequence: TGTGCCAGCAGCGGACAGGGGTATTCACCCCTCCACTTT. Encoded protein: CASSGQGYSPLHF.

At least ten counts were recorded for this clonotype. The V and J genes are TRBV12-3 or TRBV12-4 and TRBJ1-2; a possible D gene is TRBD1 (6 bases). The CDR3 runs 14 residues. Trimming shortened V by 5 bases and J by 4 bases, and 14 bases separated the two germline ends. CDR3 bases: TGTGCCAGCAGTCCTTTTACAGGGTTCTATGGCTACACCTTC. Translating gives CASSPFTGFYGYTF.

A note on this clonotype: A read error may explain this, as a much larger clone is one base away. The V and J genes are TRBV20-1 and TRBJ2-5, with 7 positions matching TRBD2. The CDR3 is 11 residues long. The germline CDR1 and CDR2 sequences are DFQATT and SNEGSKA (reference sequence). CDR3 DNA: TGCAGTGCTAGAGGGGGACTACCCGAGTCCTTC. Residues: CSARGGLPESF.

This rearrangement joins TRBV6-5 to TRBJ2-7; D possibly corresponds to TRBD2 (6 bases). CDR1 and CDR2 from the germline V gene are MNHEY and SVGAGI. V shed 6 bases and J shed 0 bases, with 15 bases lying between them. CDR3 size: 15 residues. The CDR3 DNA sequence: TGTGCCAGCAGATGGGGGGACGCCGGCTCCTACGAGCAGTACTTC. This encodes CASRWGDAGSYEQYF.

This clonotype was observed at least ten times. This rearrangement joins TRBV10-3 to TRBJ2-1, with D perhaps matching TRBD1 (5 bases). CDR3 length: 13 amino acids. CDR1 is ENHRY, CDR2 SYGVKD, per germline. V gave up 11 bases and J gave up 1 base, with 12 bases separating them. The DNA for the CDR3 is TGTGCCTTAAGCAGACAGTCCTACAATGAGCAGTTCTTC. As protein: CALSRQSYNEQFF.

Comments on this clonotype: The conserved phenylalanine or tryptophan normally closing the CDR3 is absent here, so this likely arose from a read error. V is TRBV7-9 and J is TRBJ2-7; D ambiguous. CDR1 and CDR2 (germline): SEHNR, FQNEAQ (reference sequence). V was shortened by 9 bases and J by 5 bases, with 20 bases between the two germline ends. This CDR3 is 14 amino acids long. The CDR3 is CASSPGSDFHEQYL. The CDR3 coding sequence is TGTGCCAGTAGCCCTGGATCAGATTTCCACGAGCAGTACCTC.